These 31 T cell receptor beta chains came from one sample sequenced in a study of blood T cell repertoires in COVID-19. Sequencing was performed with immunoSEQ multiplex PCR; in TCRdb, only in-frame clones are kept and a portion is missing. The sample consists of around 230,000 clones, under 90% of them appearing once. The specimen sequenced was peripheral blood. The receptors were gathered from a middle-aged woman with active or convalescent COVID-19.

The CDR3 nucleotides read TGTGCCAGCAGCTTATCGCAGGGGGGAAGTGGCTACACCTTC. Translated: CASSLSQGGSGYTF. The J gene is TRBJ1-2, the V gene TRBV7-9, with TRBD1 matching over 7 bases. V dropped 2 bases and J dropped 7; count of bases not matched to a gene: 7. Germline CDR1 and CDR2: SEHNR and FQNEAQ (reference sequence). The CDR3 has 14 residues. The whole variable domain, remainder taken from reference TRBV7-9 and TRBJ1-2, is DTGVSQNPRHKITKRGQNVTFRCDPISEHNRLYWYRQTLGQGPEFLTYFQNEAQLEKSRLLSDRFSAERPKGSFSTLEIQRTEQGDSAMYLCASSLSQGGSGYTFGSGTRLTVV.

This clone was seen just once. This chain links TRBV11-1 with TRBJ1-3; the D is unclear. Per germline, CDR1 SGHAT and CDR2 FQDESV (reference sequence). The germline V and J ends were trimmed by 5 bases and 2 bases, with 10 bases remaining between them. CDR3 length equals 14 residues. The CDR3 spells CASSVKAPGNTIYF. CDR3 nucleotides: TGTGCCAGCAGCGTAAAAGCGCCTGGAAACACCATATATTTT.

This clone has a single count. The chain uses TRBV10-1 and TRBJ1-1; no reliable D call. Looked up from germline, CDR1 is WNHNN and CDR2 is SYGVQD (reference sequence). The V end lost 2 bases, the J end lost 3 bases, and 10 bases lay between the germline ends. The CDR3 contains 14 residues. The CDR3 sequence is CASSERGTDTEAFF. The CDR3 DNA sequence: TGCGCCAGCAGTGAGCGGGGTACGGACACTGAAGCTTTCTTT.

V is TRBV6-6 and J is TRBJ2-1; D may be TRBD2 (5 bases). This CDR3 has 15 amino acids. The V end lost 2 bases, the J end lost 5 bases, and 13 bases lay between the germline ends. CDR1 and CDR2 (germline): MNHNY, SVGAGI (reference sequence). The CDR3, as DNA: TGTGCCAGCAGTTACCCCGGAACTAGGAACAATGAGCAGTTCTTC. Amino acids: CASSYPGTRNNEQFF.

The chain recombines TRBV21-1 with TRBJ1-1; the DNA was not used to check the table's D call, TRBD1. TRBV21-1 counts as a pseudogene. The CDR3 contains 17 residues. The CDR3 here is CASSNPDRGHENTEAFF. DNA of the CDR3: TGTGCCAGCAGCAACCCCGACAGGGGACATGAGAACACTGAAGCTTTCTTT.

CDR3 in amino acids: CATTGGLNEKLFF. CDR3 nucleotide sequence: TGTGCCACCACCGGGGGGCTTAATGAAAAACTGTTTTTT. The rearrangement joins TRBV10-3 to TRBJ1-4; perhaps TRBD1 as D (6 bases). V was pared by 10 bases and J by 4 bases, with 13 bases between. The CDR3 runs to 13 residues. From germline, CDR1 is ENHRY and CDR2 SYGVKD.

The gene calls are TRBV7-8 and TRBJ1-1, with 10 bases identical to TRBD1. J was trimmed by 5 bases and V by 3 bases; bases with no gene match: 12. The germline V gene has CDR1 SGHVS and CDR2 FQNEAQ. This CDR3 spans 17 amino acids. CDR3 sequence: CASSFAGTGEGRTEAFF. CDR3 DNA: TGTGCCAGCAGCTTCGCCGGGACAGGGGAGGGAAGGACTGAAGCTTTCTTT.

The gene calls are TRBV5-4 and TRBJ2-3, with TRBD2 identical over 12 bases. V dropped 4 bases and J dropped 1; count of bases not matched to a gene: 13. Germline values: CDR1 SGHNT, CDR2 YYREEE (reference sequence). The CDR3 is made up of 19 amino acids. This CDR3 reads CASSPSGLAGPVGTDTQYF. The CDR3 DNA reads TGTGCCAGCAGCCCCTCGGGACTAGCGGGTCCCGTGGGCACAGATACGCAGTATTTT.

This clone appeared many times. Other DNA sequences in this specimen translate into the identical CDR3. The gene calls are TRBV7-9 and TRBJ1-2, with 7 bases identical to TRBD1. The CDR3 contains 11 residues. Germline V gives CDR1 SEHNR, CDR2 FQNEAQ (reference sequence). The junction had 3 bases not matched to a gene; V was cut back by 6 bases and J by 8 bases. The CDR3 DNA reads TGTGCCAGCAGTCGACAGGGCGGCTACACCTTC. It codes for CASSRQGGYTF.

V usage is TRBV11-3 and J usage is TRBJ2-7; possibly TRBD2 for D (6 bases). There are 14 residues in the CDR3. V was cut by 5 bases and J by 4 bases, with 15 bases left in between. Germline CDR1 is SGHNT and CDR2 is YENEEA. CDR3 DNA: TGTGCCAGCAGCGTCTGGGAGGCCCCGTACGAGCAGTACTTC. Encoded protein: CASSVWEAPYEQYF.

The chain couples TRBV30 to TRBJ1-1; D is possibly TRBD1 (5 bases). Germline loops: CDR1 GTSNPN, CDR2 SVGIG (reference sequence). The CDR3 covers 15 residues. V lost 3 bases and J lost 5, with 19 bases in between. For the CDR3, the DNA is TGTGCCTGGAGCCCGAAGGGACGGGGAGGTACTGAAGCTTTCTTT. This encodes CAWSPKGRGGTEAFF.

The chain uses TRBV18 and TRBJ1-5; TRBD1 might be the D (6 bases). Germline V gene lookup returns CDR1 KGHSH and CDR2 LQKENI. The CDR3 runs to 16 residues. Trimming stripped 1 base from V and 0 bases from J, with 10 bases between. The CDR3 DNA sequence: TGTGCCAGCTCACCACGACCAGGGGATAGCAATCAGCCCCAGCATTTT. It specifies CASSPRPGDSNQPQHF.

The genes are TRBV13 and TRBJ1-2; D gene unclear. Trimming stripped 4 bases from V and 7 bases from J, with 19 bases between. Germline lookup yields CDR1 PRHDT and CDR2 FYEKMQ (reference sequence). This CDR3 contains 15 residues. The CDR3 coding sequence is TGTGCCAGCAGCTCCCCGGGGAGCGACCGTCTTGGCTACACCTTC. Its translation is CASSSPGSDRLGYTF.

The chain has TRBV10-3 and TRBJ2-4; possible D gene TRBD1, 6 bases. This CDR3 contains 15 residues. Germline CDR1 ENHRY, CDR2 SYGVKD. V lost 0 bases, J lost 7 bases, and 13 bases lay in between. In nucleotides, the CDR3 is TGTGCCATCAGTGAGTCCCGACAGGTCATCAACATTCAGTACTTC. Its protein is CAISESRQVINIQYF.

The chain recombines TRBV30 with TRBJ1-4; D is unclear. The CDR3 has 12 amino acids. The germline V gene has CDR1 GTSNPN and CDR2 SVGIG (reference sequence). V lost 5 bases, J lost 8 bases, and 12 bases lay in between. The CDR3 region has the DNA TGTGCCTGGGGTCCCGCGGGGGAAAAACTGTTTTTT. Protein product: CAWGPAGEKLFF.

This chain links TRBV28 with TRBJ1-1; D may be TRBD1 (5 bases). This CDR3 contains 13 residues. Germline lookup yields CDR1 MDHEN and CDR2 SYDVKM. Deletions cut 6 bases from V and 6 bases from J, with 14 bases between. CDR3 sequence: CASRRQSEAEAFF. The CDR3 coding sequence is TGTGCCAGCAGGAGACAGTCAGAGGCTGAAGCTTTCTTT.

This chain joins TRBV3-1 (or the pseudogene TRBV3-2) and TRBJ2-7; D might be TRBD2 (6 bases). CDR3 length equals 14 residues. Germline CDR1 LGHDT, CDR2 YNNKEL (reference sequence). V was shortened by 4 bases and J by 1 base, with 11 bases between the two germline ends. The CDR3 DNA is TGTGCCAGCAGCCCTCTAGCGAATTCCTACGAGCAGTACTTC. Its translation is CASSPLANSYEQYF.

CDR3: CASSYSGGATDTQYF. CDR3 DNA: TGTGCCAGCAGCTATAGCGGGGGGGCAACAGATACGCAGTATTTT. This rearrangement joins TRBV7-3 to TRBJ2-3; 11 bases are shared with TRBD2. CDR3 length: 15 residues. The V segment lost 4 bases and the J segment 3 bases; nucleotides outside the gene matches: 3. Germline V lookup: CDR1 SGHTA, CDR2 FQGTGA.

This clone was observed a few times. CDR3 loop: CASSDPGQGNSPLHF. The CDR3 region has the DNA TGTGCCAGTAGTGATCCGGGACAGGGCAATTCACCCCTCCACTTT. The V and J genes are TRBV19 and TRBJ1-6; 9 positions agree with TRBD1. Germline values: CDR1 LNHDA, CDR2 SQIVND (reference sequence). This CDR3 has 15 amino acids. V dropped 5 bases and J dropped 7; count of bases not matched to a gene: 6.

This rearrangement joins TRBV7-9 to TRBJ1-2; no clear D. In germline, CDR1 is SEHNR, CDR2 FQNEAQ (reference sequence). Trimming took 1 base from V and 3 from J, leaving 12 bases between them. CDR3 length: 15 amino acids. CDR3 region: CASSLVLGEDYGYTF. Written as DNA, the CDR3 is TGTGCCAGCAGCTTAGTTCTCGGGGAGGACTATGGCTACACCTTC.

This clone showed up just once. This sequence joins TRBV24-1 and TRBJ1-1; no reliable D call. Trimming stripped 3 bases from V and 1 base from J, with 8 bases between. From germline, CDR1 is KGHDR and CDR2 SFDVKD. CDR3 size: 14 residues. Here the CDR3 reads CATSDIGGNTEAFF. The CDR3 DNA follows: TGTGCCACCAGTGATATCGGAGGGAACACTGAAGCTTTCTTT.

The chain has TRBV21-1 and TRBJ2-7; the table calls TRBD1, which could not be checked here. TRBV21-1 is tagged as a pseudogene. This CDR3 is 16 amino acids long. Here the CDR3 DNA reads TGTGCCAGCAGCCGAGGACCGGGACAGGGCTCCTACGAGCAGTACTTC. Translated, it gives CASSRGPGQGSYEQYF.

The chain uses TRBV5-6 and TRBJ2-7; D may be TRBD1 (5 bases). Germline loops: CDR1 SGHDT, CDR2 YYEEEE. This CDR3 has 16 residues. Trimming shortened V by 4 bases and J by 5 bases, and 22 bases separated the two germline ends. The CDR3 DNA follows: TGTGCCAGCAGCCTCGACAGTCTTAGGCTCTCGGACGAGCAGTACTTC. Residues: CASSLDSLRLSDEQYF.

The chain combines TRBV24-1 with TRBJ2-7; D unclear. The CDR3 has 11 residues. Germline V gives CDR1 KGHDR, CDR2 SFDVKD. V dropped 8 bases and J dropped 3 bases, with 7 bases sitting between them. The CDR3 protein is CATTQDYEQYF. CDR3 sequence (DNA): TGTGCCACCACCCAGGACTACGAGCAGTACTTC.

The rearrangement links TRBV27 to TRBJ2-1; 9 bases fit TRBD1. Unmatched junction bases numbered 10, after V lost 4 bases and J lost 0 bases. This CDR3 is 18 amino acids long. Germline V CDR1 and CDR2: MNHEY, SMNVEV (reference sequence). CDR3: CASSSFPGQGPSYNEQFF. CDR3 nucleotides: TGTGCCAGCAGTTCTTTCCCGGGACAGGGTCCCTCCTACAATGAGCAGTTCTTC.

V usage is TRBV9 and J usage is TRBJ2-1; 12 nucleotides match TRBD2. Trimming at V came to 2 bases and at J to 0 bases, leaving 6 bases not matched to a gene. This CDR3 has 18 amino acids. Germline CDR1 and CDR2: SGDLS and YYNGEE. CDR3 in amino acids: CASSVGLAGTRSYNEQFF. The CDR3, as DNA: TGTGCCAGCAGCGTCGGACTAGCGGGGACCCGCTCCTACAATGAGCAGTTCTTC.

The sample holds a few counts of this clone. J is TRBJ2-5 and V is TRBV4-1; 7 nucleotides agree with TRBD2. Germline CDR1 reads MGHRA; CDR2 reads YSYEKL. Losses at the gene ends were 0 bases for V and 2 bases for J; bases not matched to a gene: 15. The CDR3 has 19 residues. For the CDR3, the DNA is TGCGCCAGCAGCCAAGATTCCCTCAGTGCGGGAGCGCGGCAAGAGACCCAGTACTTC. Translating gives CASSQDSLSAGARQETQYF.

The chain carries TRBV6-1 and TRBJ2-7; 7 positions agree with TRBD1. Germline CDR1 is MNHNS and CDR2 is SASEGT. V was pared by 2 bases and J by 7 bases, with 14 bases of the junction left unmatched. The CDR3 loop spans 16 amino acids. CDR3 sequence: CASSESRQGGLGEQYF. The CDR3 DNA sequence: TGTGCCAGCAGTGAATCGCGACAGGGCGGCCTGGGGGAGCAGTACTTC.

CDR3 region: CASSPGEKLFF. DNA for the CDR3: TGTGCCAGCAGCCCGGGGGAAAAACTGTTTTTT. V usage is TRBV11-3 and J usage is TRBJ1-4; no definite D call. Trimming removed 5 bases from V and 8 bases from J, with 6 bases in between. The CDR3 spans 11 residues. Germline V gene lookup returns CDR1 SGHNT and CDR2 YENEEA.

The chain employs TRBV6-5 and TRBJ1-2; D is possibly TRBD1 (5 bases). The CDR3 is 14 residues long. The V end lost 10 bases, the J end lost 8 bases, and 23 bases lay between the germline ends. CDR1 is MNHEY, CDR2 SVGAGI, per germline. DNA of the CDR3: TGTGCCACCAGGAGGGACTCGACAGACAGCGGCTACACCTTC. As protein: CATRRDSTDSGYTF.

The chain is built from TRBV5-1 and TRBJ1-2, with 7 bases that match TRBD1. The CDR3 has 13 amino acids. Germline lookup yields CDR1 SGHRS and CDR2 YFSETQ. V dropped 3 bases and J dropped 4; count of bases not matched to a gene: 3. CDR3 nucleotide sequence: TGCGCCAGCAGCTGGACAGGTTCCTATGGCTACACCTTC. As protein: CASSWTGSYGYTF.